This passage covers 26 T cell receptor beta chains from one sample sequenced in a study of blood T cell repertoires in COVID-19. Some clones are missing from TCRdb's copy, which holds only in-frame ones; the method was immunoSEQ multiplex PCR. The sample contains about 350,000 clones, almost 90% of which appear only once. Material for sequencing was PBMCs or T cells enriched from blood (not recorded which). These receptors were taken from a woman aged 30 to 39 who had been exposed to COVID-19.

The chain employs TRBV7-3 and TRBJ2-7; 8 positions match TRBD1. The germline V gene encodes CDR1 SGHTA and CDR2 FQGTGA. This CDR3 is 14 amino acids long. V lost 5 bases and J lost 5; bases outside the gene matches: 8. CDR3: CASSRTGLEDEQYF. As DNA, the CDR3 is TGTGCCAGCAGCCGGACAGGGCTGGAGGACGAGCAGTACTTC.

The chain joins TRBV11-3 to TRBJ1-4; 9 bases fit TRBD1. The germline V gene encodes CDR1 SGHNT and CDR2 YENEEA. The CDR3 runs to 17 residues. V shed 2 bases, J shed 11 bases, and the junction held 15 bases outside the gene matches. CDR3 sequence: CASSLNLGTGPPRKLFF. In DNA, the CDR3 is TGTGCCAGCAGCTTAAACCTCGGGACAGGGCCACCGAGGAAACTGTTTTTT.

V and J are TRBV28 and TRBJ1-1; 9 bases are a match to TRBD1. This CDR3 contains 15 residues. V lost 3 bases to trimming and J lost 4 bases; unmatched junction nucleotides: 6. Germline V gene data show CDR1 as MDHEN and CDR2 as SYDVKM. DNA for the CDR3: TGTGCCAGCAGTTTCACGGGACAGGGAAGCACTGAAGCTTTCTTT. Amino acids: CASSFTGQGSTEAFF.

This clone has just one count. The chain combines TRBV28 with TRBJ1-5; D perhaps matches TRBD1 (6 bases). The CDR3 has 16 residues. Germline CDR1 is MDHEN and CDR2 is SYDVKM. V was trimmed by 2 bases and J by 5 bases, leaving 16 bases between them. The DNA of the CDR3 is TGTGCCAGCAGTTTAAAAGCCACAGGGTCATATCAGCCCCAGCATTTT. As protein: CASSLKATGSYQPQHF.

This rearrangement joins TRBV6-5 to TRBJ1-1; D is ambiguous. The CDR3 covers 12 residues. Germline-derived CDR1 and CDR2 are MNHEY and SVGAGI. V lost 7 bases, J lost 3 bases, and 9 bases lay in between. The CDR3 region is CASTDGYTEAFF. The CDR3 DNA sequence: TGTGCCAGCACCGACGGGTACACTGAAGCTTTCTTT.

This chain links TRBV9 with TRBJ2-1; D is perhaps TRBD2 (6 bases). V lost 1 base, J lost 8 bases, and 16 bases lay in between. The CDR3 covers 15 residues. Germline assignment: CDR1 SGDLS and CDR2 YYNGEE. CDR3 DNA sequence: TGTGCCAGCAGCGTATTAGCCGGGAGTAGCGATGAGCAGTTCTTC. It yields the protein CASSVLAGSSDEQFF.

V is TRBV5-4 and J is TRBJ2-3, with 8 bases lining up with TRBD2. The germline CDR1 and CDR2 sequences are SGHNT and YYREEE (reference sequence). Trimming cost V 6 bases and J 2 bases; bases outside gene matches: 14. The CDR3 is made up of 17 amino acids. The CDR3 DNA is TGTGCCAGCAAAGTTGCCCCATGGCGGGAGGTCACAGATACGCAGTATTTT. Residues: CASKVAPWREVTDTQYF.

The gene calls are TRBV28 and TRBJ1-2, with D perhaps TRBD1 (5 bases). Germline-derived CDR1 and CDR2 are MDHEN and SYDVKM. The CDR3 runs to 12 residues. Trimming stripped 2 bases from V and 7 bases from J, with 8 bases between. The CDR3 coding sequence is TGTGCCAGCAGTTTAGTCAGGGTTGGCTACACCTTC. Translating it yields CASSLVRVGYTF.

The chain employs TRBV2 and TRBJ2-7, with a weak D call TRBD2 (6 bases). Germline-derived CDR1 and CDR2 are SNHLY and FYNNEI. The CDR3 runs 15 residues. Deletions cut 4 bases from V and 6 bases from J, with 19 bases between. The CDR3 DNA reads TGTGCCAGCAGTGGGCAGGCGGGAATAAGGAGCGAGCAGTACTTC. The encoded protein is CASSGQAGIRSEQYF.

Notes on this clone: Other DNA sequences within the sample encode an identical CDR3. The chain recombines TRBV7-3 with TRBJ2-1, with 8 bases identical to TRBD2. The germline gives CDR1 SGHTA, CDR2 FQGTGA. This CDR3 spans 15 amino acids. Trimming took 6 bases from V and 2 from J; bases not matched to a gene: 6. CDR3 DNA: TGTGCCAGCAGTCTTACTAGCGGAACCTACAATGAGCAGTTCTTC. It translates to CASSLTSGTYNEQFF.

The chain combines TRBV6-2 or TRBV6-3 with TRBJ2-1; 11 nucleotides align to TRBD2. In germline, CDR1 is MNHEY, CDR2 SVGEGT. The ends lost 2 bases at V and 3 bases at J; junction bases unmatched: 0. The CDR3 is 15 residues long. CDR3 sequence reads: CASSYGTSGYNEQFF. CDR3 bases: TGTGCCAGCAGTTACGGGACTAGCGGCTACAATGAGCAGTTCTTC.

The CDR3 loop is CAWSVTSGGAGRYEQYF. Written as DNA, the CDR3 is TGTGCCTGGAGTGTAACTAGCGGGGGGGCCGGGCGGTACGAGCAGTACTTC. The gene calls are TRBV30 and TRBJ2-7; TRBD2 aligns across 13 bases. V gave up 0 bases and J gave up 4 bases; unmatched junction bases: 9. The V gene's germline CDR1 is GTSNPN and CDR2 SVGIG (reference sequence). The CDR3 contains 17 residues.

The rearrangement links TRBV7-7 to TRBJ2-5, with D possibly matching TRBD2 (6 bases). V was shortened by 1 base and J by 2 bases, with 11 bases between the two germline ends. The CDR3 spans 15 residues. Germline V lookup: CDR1 SSHAT, CDR2 FNYEAQ (reference sequence). CDR3 DNA sequence: TGTGCCAGCAGCTTAGGTGGGACTCAACAAGAGACCCAGTACTTC. Its protein is CASSLGGTQQETQYF.

The genes are TRBV30 and TRBJ1-2; perhaps TRBD1 as D (6 bases). Germline V gene sequence: CDR1 GTSNPN, CDR2 SVGIG (reference sequence). The CDR3 has 16 amino acids. Trimming stripped 3 bases from V and 1 base from J, with 18 bases between. Written as DNA, the CDR3 is TGTGCCTGGAGCCGAGGTCCCACCAGGGGTAACTATGGCTACACCTTC. It is translated as CAWSRGPTRGNYGYTF.

In its sample, this clone was seen once. The DNA for the CDR3 is TGTGCCAGCAGCTACAGGGCCGGGGCTAACTATGGCTACACCTTC. Its translation: CASSYRAGANYGYTF. The chain couples TRBV5-6 to TRBJ1-2; the D gene is possibly TRBD1 (6 bases). The germline V and J ends were trimmed by 3 bases and 0 bases, with 12 bases remaining between them. This CDR3 has 15 residues. Per germline, CDR1 SGHDT and CDR2 YYEEEE.

V is TRBV30 and J is TRBJ1-4; tentative D call: TRBD1 (5 bases). The CDR3 runs to 15 residues. Germline values: CDR1 GTSNPN, CDR2 SVGIG (reference sequence). V lost 0 bases and J 4 bases, leaving 12 bases between the germline ends. The CDR3 DNA sequence: TGTGCCTGGAGTGTATGGGGACTTAATAATGAAAAACTGTTTTTT. It specifies CAWSVWGLNNEKLFF.

This clone showed up just a few times. V gene TRBV28 combines with J gene TRBJ2-2; D uncertain. Germline CDR1 reads MDHEN; CDR2 reads SYDVKM. The CDR3 is 12 residues long. The V and J ends lost 7 bases and 0 bases respectively, with 3 bases between them. CDR3 in DNA: TGTGCCAGCAACACGAACACCGGGGAGCTGTTTTTT. Its translation is CASNTNTGELFF.

This chain uses TRBV5-1 with TRBJ2-2; 9 positions match TRBD2. In germline, CDR1 is SGHRS, CDR2 YFSETQ. The CDR3 covers 16 residues. V lost 2 bases to trimming and J lost 5 bases; unmatched junction nucleotides: 7. The CDR3 bases are TGCGCCAGCAGCTTAAGACTAGCGGAGGGGACCGGGGAGCTGTTTTTT. The encoded protein is CASSLRLAEGTGELFF.

V and J are TRBV28 and TRBJ1-5; 12 bases match TRBD1. The CDR3 is 18 amino acids. V lost 6 bases to trimming and J lost 2 bases; unmatched junction nucleotides: 11. Germline assignment: CDR1 MDHEN and CDR2 SYDVKM. Here the CDR3 reads CASSAGTGGLIGNQPQHF. As DNA, the CDR3 is TGTGCCAGCAGCGCCGGGACAGGGGGCTTGATCGGCAATCAGCCCCAGCATTTT.

The rearrangement joins TRBV6-5 to TRBJ1-1; 9 nucleotides match TRBD1. Per the germline V gene, CDR1 is MNHEY and CDR2 is SVGAGI. CDR3 length: 13 residues. Germline trimming cut 5 bases from V and 10 bases from J; bases unmatched to any gene: 8. CDR3 in amino acids: CASSPLQGAGAFF. CDR3 coding DNA: TGTGCCAGCAGTCCGCTACAGGGGGCGGGAGCTTTCTTT.

The rearrangement links TRBV28 to TRBJ2-7; TRBD2 is a possible D gene (5 bases). Trimming cost V 3 bases and J 4 bases, with 25 bases left between them. The length of the CDR3 is 18 residues. Germline V gene lookup returns CDR1 MDHEN and CDR2 SYDVKM. In DNA form, the CDR3 reads TGTGCCAGCAGTTTGCGGTCGAGAGGGAGAACTCCCGGGTACGAGCAGTACTTC. Protein sequence: CASSLRSRGRTPGYEQYF.

This chain joins TRBV7-9 and TRBJ1-1, with TRBD1 matching over 9 bases. Trimming at V came to 5 bases and at J to 5 bases, leaving 0 bases not matched to a gene. CDR1 and CDR2 from the germline V gene are SEHNR and FQNEAQ (reference sequence). This CDR3 comprises 12 residues. Here the CDR3 reads CASSDRGTEAFF. CDR3 nucleotides: TGTGCCAGCAGCGACAGGGGGACTGAAGCTTTCTTT.

This clone was seen more than once but under ten times. This chain links TRBV25-1 with TRBJ1-2; D is perhaps TRBD1 (6 bases). The germline gives CDR1 MGHDK, CDR2 SYGVNS. V lost 7 bases and J 7 bases, leaving 13 bases between the germline ends. The CDR3 runs 12 residues. In nucleotides, the CDR3 is TGTGCCAGCATTACCCCCAGGGGTGGCTACACCTTC. Residues: CASITPRGGYTF.

The gene calls are TRBV29-1 and TRBJ2-7; D is possibly TRBD2 (6 bases). V was pared by 4 bases and J by 2 bases, with 15 bases between. Germline assignment: CDR1 SQVTM and CDR2 ANQGSEA. The CDR3 sequence is 14 residues long. The CDR3 DNA follows: TGCAGCGTTGGGACACCCCGGGAGCCCTACGAGCAGTACTTC. Amino acid sequence: CSVGTPREPYEQYF.

This rearrangement joins TRBV7-3 to TRBJ2-6, with D hard to call. Germline values: CDR1 SGHTA, CDR2 FQGTGA. This CDR3 spans 15 amino acids. Trimming took off 3 bases at V and 0 bases at J, with 6 bases between the two ends. The CDR3 reads CASSLAPSGANVLTF. CDR3 sequence (DNA): TGTGCCAGCAGCTTGGCCCCCTCTGGGGCCAACGTCCTGACTTTC. Supplemented by reference TRBV7-3 and TRBJ2-6, the full variable domain reads GAGVSQTPSNKVTEKGKYVELRCDPISGHTALYWYRQSLGQGPEFLIYFQGTGAADDSGLPNDRFFAVRPEGSVSTLKIQRTERGDSAVYLCASSLAPSGANVLTFGAGSRLTVL.

This rearrangement joins TRBV30 to TRBJ2-5, with a possible D match to TRBD2 (5 bases). This CDR3 spans 12 amino acids. In germline, CDR1 is GTSNPN, CDR2 SVGIG (reference sequence). V lost 3 bases, J lost 5 bases, and 10 bases lay in between. CDR3 in DNA: TGTGCCTGGAGCAGCGGCGGGGAGACCCAGTACTTC. As protein: CAWSSGGETQYF.